These T cell receptor beta chains were read from a single sample in a study of response to subunit inactivated influenza vaccine. TCRdb used MiXCR to reprocess the RT-PCR reads, holding one entry per CDR3 protein. The table has around 710,000 distinct CDR3 sequences, approximately 13% seen once. The sample was PBMCs from blood, taken less than 15 days before vaccination. These receptors were taken from a man aged 50-59 years who received an inactivated influenza vaccine. The CDR3 runs from the conserved cysteine through the conserved F or W. The D gene is left open where the match is weak. Some rows mark clone size as missing; the rest say once, few, many or name a class of expanded clone.

TRBV12-3/TRBV12-4	TRBD2	NA	TRBJ2-5	TGTGCCAGCAAGACTAGCGGGGGTCAAGAGACCCAGTACTTC	CASKTSGGQETQYF
TRBV2	NA	few	TRBJ2-1	TGTGCCAGCAGGTCCGAAGGTCGATGGAGTGAGCAGTTCTTC	CASRSEGRWSEQFF
TRBV12-3/TRBV12-4	TRBD2	few	TRBJ2-2	TGTGCCAGCAGTTTTTATAGCGGGGGAAAAACCTTAGCTTTT	CASSFYSGGKTLAF
TRBV6-2/TRBV6-3	NA	few	TRBJ1-1	TGTGCCAGCACCTCGGGGGCTGGGGGCACTGAAGCTTTCTTT	CASTSGAGGTEAFF
TRBV20-1	TRBD1	NA	TRBJ2-5	TGCAGTGCTAATGGTGGGGACAGCCAAGAGACCCAGTACTTC	CSANGGDSQETQYF
TRBV4-2	NA	NA	TRBJ2-1	TGTGCCAGCAGCGAACAGTTAACGCAGGGGCAGTTCTTC	CASSEQLTQGQFF
TRBV20-1	NA	few	TRBJ2-1	TGCAGTGCTATTTCACCGGGCCTCTACAATGAGCAGTTCTTC	CSAISPGLYNEQFF
TRBV5-4	NA	few	TRBJ2-3	TGTGCCAGCAGCCGCCCCCGTGGCGGAACCACAGATACGCAGTATTTT	CASSRPRGGTTDTQYF
TRBV9	NA	NA	TRBJ2-7	TGTGCCAGCAGCGTATCCGGGAGTGAGTACGAGCAGTACTTC	CASSVSGSEYEQYF
TRBV5-1	TRBD2	NA	TRBJ2-7	TGCGCCAGCAGCTTGGTGCCGGGGGGGTCTGGACTACGCGAGCAGTACTTC	CASSLVPGGSGLREQYF
TRBV10-3	NA	NA	TRBJ2-1	TGTGCCATCAGTGGCGGACCGTCTCTCAGGGGTGAGCAGTTCTTC	CAISGGPSLRGEQFF
TRBV20-1	NA	many	TRBJ2-1	TGCAGTGGATTCGGTAGTAATGAGCAGTTCTTC	CSGFGSNEQFF
TRBV4-3	TRBD1	few	TRBJ1-4	TGCGCCAGCAGCCAAGTCCTACAGGGGACTAATGAAAAACTGTTTTTT	CASSQVLQGTNEKLFF
TRBV29-1	TRBD1	many	TRBJ1-5	TGCAGCGCCGGGGACAGCCTCAATCAGCCCCAGCATTTT	CSAGDSLNQPQHF
TRBV29-1	NA	few	TRBJ1-1	TGCAGCGTCGTCCAGGGGTGGGGGGCGGTTGCTTTCTTT	CSVVQGWGAVAFF
TRBV6-2/TRBV6-3	NA	NA	TRBJ2-2	TGTGCCAGCAAGCCCCTGGAGTTGACCGGGGAGCTGTTTTTT	CASKPLELTGELFF
TRBV27	NA	NA	TRBJ2-6	TGTGCCAGCAGTTTAAACTCCCGGGACACCCTGCTTGCGGCCAACGTCCTGACTTTC	CASSLNSRDTLLAANVLTF
TRBV6-1	NA	NA	TRBJ2-7	TGTGCCAGCAGGGACCAGGGGGGCTACGAGCAGTACTTC	CASRDQGGYEQYF